Shown below are 8 T cell receptor beta chains from a single sample sequenced in a study of technical replicates of blood from several donors. Profiling relied on immunoSEQ multiplex PCR, and the TCRdb table lists in-frame clones only, not all of them. Of about 69,000 clones in the sample, 80% to 90% were seen once. The sample comprised PBMCs. The origin of the receptors is a human donor in good health. Some clones in this sample may be carry-over from other donors' samples.

The V gene is TRBV2, the J gene TRBJ1-5; the match to TRBD1 covers 7 bases. Looked up from germline, CDR1 is SNHLY and CDR2 is FYNNEI. With 7 bases clipped from V and 5 bases from J, the junction kept 8 bases outside the gene matches. CDR3 length: 14 residues. The CDR3 nucleotides read TGTGCCAGCAAAAGTTCCACAGGGGATCAGCCCCAGCATTTT. Translated, it gives CASKSSTGDQPQHF.

The CDR3 reads CASSSRGQEYGYTF. For the CDR3, the DNA is TGTGCCAGTAGTTCCAGGGGCCAGGAGTATGGCTACACCTTC. The genes are TRBV19 and TRBJ1-2, with D possibly TRBD1 on 6 matching bases. Germline V gene data show CDR1 as LNHDA and CDR2 as SQIVND (reference sequence). Trimming took off 5 bases at V and 5 bases at J, with 15 bases between the two ends. The CDR3 is 14 residues long.

V and J are TRBV6-1 and TRBJ2-5, with TRBD1 identical over 7 bases. V lost 2 bases, J lost 5 bases, and 5 bases stayed unmatched. The V gene's germline CDR1 is MNHNS and CDR2 SASEGT. The CDR3 runs to 14 residues. The CDR3 here is CASSERTGRETQYF. DNA of the CDR3: TGTGCCAGCAGTGAAAGGACAGGTCGGGAGACCCAGTACTTC.

The count of this clone is one. The gene calls are TRBV7-2 and TRBJ1-4; D remains unclear. Trimming took off 2 bases at V and 8 bases at J, with 9 bases between the two ends. The CDR3 is 13 amino acids. In germline, CDR1 is SGHTA, CDR2 FQGNSA. In nucleotides, the CDR3 is TGTGCCAGCAGCTTATTAGGAGGAGAAAAACTGTTTTTT. Translated: CASSLLGGEKLFF.

The rearrangement links TRBV4-1 to TRBJ2-3; a possible D gene is TRBD2 (6 bases). CDR3 size: 18 residues. Trimming shortened V by 1 base and J by 7 bases, and 24 bases separated the two germline ends. Germline CDR1 MGHRA, CDR2 YSYEKL. The CDR3 nucleotides read TGCGCCAGCAGCCAAGTCTTGCAAGCGGGCCGGAGCAGTTATACGCAGTATTTT. Translated: CASSQVLQAGRSSYTQYF.

The chain joins TRBV7-2 to TRBJ1-5; D is perhaps TRBD1 (6 bases). CDR1 is SGHTA and CDR2 is FQGNSA in the germline V gene. The CDR3 covers 16 residues. V shed 2 bases and J shed 5 bases, with 16 bases lying between them. This CDR3 reads CASSLFISQGHQPQHF. As DNA, the CDR3 is TGTGCCAGCAGCTTATTTATTTCCCAGGGGCATCAGCCCCAGCATTTT.

V gene TRBV4-1 combines with J gene TRBJ1-2; no clear D. The CDR3 has 13 amino acids. CDR1 and CDR2 (germline): MGHRA, YSYEKL. V gave up 5 bases and J gave up 2 bases, with 9 bases separating them. CDR3: CASSATENYGYTF. The DNA of the CDR3 is TGCGCCAGCAGCGCCACGGAGAACTATGGCTACACCTTC.

This chain uses TRBV7-8 with TRBJ1-2, with no clear D. Germline V gene data show CDR1 as SGHVS and CDR2 as FQNEAQ. Trimming shortened V by 0 bases and J by 1 base, and 12 bases separated the two germline ends. There are 16 residues in the CDR3. The CDR3 coding sequence is TGTGCCAGCAGCTTAGCAGTCGGCTCGGGTAACTATGGCTACACCTTC. This gives the protein CASSLAVGSGNYGYTF.